The 8 T cell receptor beta chains below were found in one sample sequenced in a study of regulatory T cells in long-lasting Graves disease. Building the TCR beta libraries relied on iRepertoire HTBI primers, and CDR3 regions underwent Arm-PCR. TCRdb redid the calling of the multiplex PCR reads with MiXCR, one entry per CDR3 protein. The sample lists roughly 610,000 distinct CDR3 sequences; 15% to 20% were seen once. Time point here: newly diagnosed GD, antithyroid drugs for less than 3 months. PBMC-derived RNA was used for the TCR library. This same sample was also part of a study on T cells in Graves' hyperthyroidism and ophthalmopathy.

Sequenced material: peripheral blood mononuclear cells (PBMCs), taken at new diagnosis, from a patient treated with antithyroid drugs. The receptors here all came from a man younger than 35 with Graves disease.

The chain carries TRBV9 and TRBJ2-2, with 9 bases matching TRBD2. J gave up 6 bases and V 0 bases, and 3 bases lay outside the gene matches. Germline CDR1 SGDLS, CDR2 YYNGEE. This CDR3 contains 15 residues. CDR3 sequence (DNA): TGTGCCAGCAGCGTAGATGGCGGGGGGGCCGGGGAGCTGTTTTTT. Protein: CASSVDGGGAGELFF.

Ten or more counts support this clonotype. The chain carries TRBV18 and TRBJ2-7, with D perhaps assigned TRBD1 or TRBD2 (5 bases each). V lost 3 bases, J lost 5 bases, and 11 bases lay in between. Germline CDR1 reads KGHSH; CDR2 reads LQKENI. The CDR3 covers 13 residues. The CDR3 bases are TGTGCCAGCTCACCCGGGGCCGCCGACGAGCAGTACTTC. It is translated as CASSPGAADEQYF.

The chain uses TRBV27 and TRBJ2-7; D is unresolved. The V gene's germline CDR1 is MNHEY and CDR2 SMNVEV (reference sequence). CDR3 length: 12 amino acids. V gave up 8 bases and J gave up 2 bases, with 10 bases separating them. The CDR3 sequence: CASGPSAYEQYF. As DNA, the CDR3 is TGTGCCAGCGGCCCGTCCGCCTACGAGCAGTACTTC.

This chain uses TRBV2 with TRBJ1-3; no reliable D call. The CDR3 contains 14 residues. Germline V lookup: CDR1 SNHLY, CDR2 FYNNEI. V was trimmed by 7 bases and J by 3 bases, leaving 13 bases between them. The CDR3 nucleotides are TGTGCCAGCACGGCGCAGAATATTGGAAACACCATATATTTT. This codes for CASTAQNIGNTIYF. The variable domain in full, with the rest retrieved from reference TRBV2 and TRBJ1-3, is EPEVTQTPSHQVTQMGQEVILRCVPISNHLYFYWYRQILGQKVEFLVSFYNNEISEKSEIFDDQFSVERPDGSNFTLKIRSTKLEDSAMYFCASTAQNIGNTIYFGEGSWLTVV.

The sample holds a few counts of this clonotype. A read error may be the cause here, since a much bigger clone is one base away. This chain links TRBV2 with TRBJ1-1, with 7 bases lining up with TRBD1. CDR3 size: 17 residues. Germline V CDR1 and CDR2: SNHLY, FYNNEI. V was clipped by 5 bases and J by 4 bases; unmatched bases: 16. This CDR3 reads CASSQGTGASAGTEAFF. The CDR3 nucleotides read TGTGCCAGCAGTCAAGGAACAGGGGCCTCGGCCGGCACTGAAGCTTTCTTT.

Only a few counts were recorded for this clonotype. V is TRBV15 and J is TRBJ2-7, with 8 bases identical to TRBD1. CDR3 length equals 14 residues. The germline gives CDR1 LNHNV, CDR2 YYDKDF (reference sequence). V lost 5 bases, J lost 3 bases, and 6 bases stayed unmatched. The CDR3 DNA reads TGTGCCACCAGCGAAGGACAGGGTAACTACGAGCAGTACTTC. Encoded protein: CATSEGQGNYEQYF.

The rearrangement links TRBV5-1 to TRBJ1-1; 10 nucleotides align to TRBD1. Looked up from germline, CDR1 is SGHRS and CDR2 is YFSETQ. J lost 5 bases, V lost 4 bases, and 8 bases had no gene match. The CDR3 runs 15 residues. CDR3 sequence reads: CASSPWTGGRTEAFF. DNA of the CDR3: TGCGCCAGCAGCCCATGGACAGGGGGAAGGACTGAAGCTTTCTTT.

There are many counts of this clonotype. The V gene is TRBV20-1, the J gene TRBJ2-5; 10 bases are shared with TRBD1. Unmatched junction bases numbered 8, after V lost 4 bases and J lost 3 bases. CDR1 is DFQATT and CDR2 is SNEGSKA in the germline V gene (reference sequence). The CDR3 runs to 15 residues. This chain's CDR3 is CSANRGQGGEETQYF. The CDR3, as DNA: TGCAGTGCTAATAGAGGACAGGGGGGTGAAGAGACCCAGTACTTC.